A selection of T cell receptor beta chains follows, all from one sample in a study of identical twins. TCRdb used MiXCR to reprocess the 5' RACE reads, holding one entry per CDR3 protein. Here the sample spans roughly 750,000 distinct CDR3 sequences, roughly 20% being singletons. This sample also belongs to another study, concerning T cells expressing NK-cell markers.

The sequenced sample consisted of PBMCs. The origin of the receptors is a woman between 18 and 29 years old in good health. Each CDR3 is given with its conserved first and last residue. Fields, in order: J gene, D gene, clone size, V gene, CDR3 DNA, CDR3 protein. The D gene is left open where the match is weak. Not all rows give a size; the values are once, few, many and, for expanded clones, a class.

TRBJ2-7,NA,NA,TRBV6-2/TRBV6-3,TGTGCCAGCAGTTACCGATCCAGGGGTTTCGACGAGCAGTACTTC,CASSYRSRGFDEQYF
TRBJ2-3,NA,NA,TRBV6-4,TGTGCCAGCAGTGAGGCGAGCACAGATACGCAGTATTTT,CASSEASTDTQYF
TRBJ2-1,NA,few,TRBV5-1,TGCGCCAGCAGCTTGGACGGAACGAACAATGAGCAGTTCTTC,CASSLDGTNNEQFF
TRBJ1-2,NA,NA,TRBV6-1,TGTGCCAGCAGTCCTCCCCCAGGGGCCGGCTACACCTTC,CASSPPPGAGYTF
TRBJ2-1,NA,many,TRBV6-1,TGTGCCAGCACCCACCGGGATTCCCCCTACAATGAGCAGTTCTTC,CASTHRDSPYNEQFF
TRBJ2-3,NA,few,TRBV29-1,TGCAGCGTCGGGGACATAGGCACAGATACGCAGTATTTT,CSVGDIGTDTQYF
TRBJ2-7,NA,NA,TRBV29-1,TGCAGCGTTGATGGGGGGAGCGGCTCCTACGAGCAGTACTTC,CSVDGGSGSYEQYF
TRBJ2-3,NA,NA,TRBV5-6,TGTGCCAGCAGCGTGAGGGGTACGCAGTATTTT,CASSVRGTQYF
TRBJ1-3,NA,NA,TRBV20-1,TGCAGTGCTGCTGACAGCGGCAAGGGAAACACCATATATTTT,CSAADSGKGNTIYF
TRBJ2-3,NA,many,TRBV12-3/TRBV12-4,TGTGCCAGCAGTCCGACCCGAGATACGCAGTATTTT,CASSPTRDTQYF
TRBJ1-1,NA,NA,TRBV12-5,TGTGCTAGTGGTTTGGTACCTCGACAGGCCAGACCTGAAGCTTTCTTT,CASGLVPRQARPEAFF
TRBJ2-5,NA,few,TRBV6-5,TGTGCCAGCAGTTACCGGGATAGCTCGGAGACCCAGTACTTC,CASSYRDSSETQYF
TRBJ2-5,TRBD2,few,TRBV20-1,TGCAGTGCCCGTACTAGCGGGGGGGAAGAGACCCAGTACTTC,CSARTSGGEETQYF
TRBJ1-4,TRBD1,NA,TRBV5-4,TGTGCCAGCAGCCTCGACAGGGATTTTACGAAACTGTTTTTT,CASSLDRDFTKLFF
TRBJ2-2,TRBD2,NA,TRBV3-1,TGTGCCAGCAGCCAGTTGGCGGGAGGGGCAGCCGGGGAGCTGTTTTTT,CASSQLAGGAAGELFF
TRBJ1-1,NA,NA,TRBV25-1,TGTGCCAGCAGTGAAGTCGGGGGGGTCGCTGAAGCTTTCTTT,CASSEVGGVAEAFF
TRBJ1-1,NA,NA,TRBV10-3,TGTGCCATCAGTGATAGACAAACTGAAGCTTTCTTT,CAISDRQTEAFF
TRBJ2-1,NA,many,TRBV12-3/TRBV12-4,TGTGCCAGCAGTTCACTAGGTCCCAATGAGCAGTTCTTC,CASSSLGPNEQFF
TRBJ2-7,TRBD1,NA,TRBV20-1,TGCAGTGCAACCCGACAGGGTATTTACGAGCAGTACTTC,CSATRQGIYEQYF
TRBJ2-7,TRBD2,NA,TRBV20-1,TGCAGTGCTAGAGATGCACTAGCGAGCTCCTACGAGCAGTACTTC,CSARDALASSYEQYF
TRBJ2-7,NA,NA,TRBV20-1,TGCAGTGCTAGGGCACGGCATTGGGAGGACGAGCAGTACTTC,CSARARHWEDEQYF
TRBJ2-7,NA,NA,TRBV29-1,TGCAGCGTTGAAGGGAGGGGGCTTTACGAGCAGTACTTC,CSVEGRGLYEQYF
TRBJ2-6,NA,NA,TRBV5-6,TGTGCCAGCAGCATGATGGGCTGGGGGATAGGCTCTGGGGCCAACGTCCTGACTTTC,CASSMMGWGIGSGANVLTF
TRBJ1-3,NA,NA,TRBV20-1,TGCAGTGCTAGGGGTCGTTCTGGAAACACCATATATTTT,CSARGRSGNTIYF
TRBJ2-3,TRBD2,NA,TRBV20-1,TGCAGTGGGAAGGTAGCGGGAAGCATAGATACGCAGTATTTT,CSGKVAGSIDTQYF